Detailed here is one T cell receptor beta chain. Its cognate antigen is unknown. TCRdb fed the reads into MiXCR, producing one record per CDR3 protein. The sample yields about 74,000 distinct CDR3 sequences, around 63% seen once. Graft donor-derived T-allo10 cells were described as host-alloantigen-specific, anergic, and alloantigen-specifically suppressive. The CDR3 has 16 amino acids. V gave up 4 bases and J gave up 2 bases, with 15 bases separating them. Germline V CDR1 and CDR2: LGHNA, YSLEER. This record belongs to a study of type 1 regulatory T cells. About the study: An in vitro protocol generated T-allo10, a Tr1-enriched, alloantigen-specific CD4 T cell product.

The receptor comes from a human donor in good health. The chain joins TRBV4-3 to TRBJ1-3; no definite D call. Sequencing was performed on cultured T cells, either the whole culture or a sorted T cell fraction (not recorded which). Regarding subset: Tr1-enriched cell product generated in vitro against host alloantigens. This CDR3 is CASSRTSAGAGNTIYF. The CDR3 nucleotides read TGCGCCAGCAGCCGCACCTCTGCCGGGGCTGGAAACACCATATATTTT.